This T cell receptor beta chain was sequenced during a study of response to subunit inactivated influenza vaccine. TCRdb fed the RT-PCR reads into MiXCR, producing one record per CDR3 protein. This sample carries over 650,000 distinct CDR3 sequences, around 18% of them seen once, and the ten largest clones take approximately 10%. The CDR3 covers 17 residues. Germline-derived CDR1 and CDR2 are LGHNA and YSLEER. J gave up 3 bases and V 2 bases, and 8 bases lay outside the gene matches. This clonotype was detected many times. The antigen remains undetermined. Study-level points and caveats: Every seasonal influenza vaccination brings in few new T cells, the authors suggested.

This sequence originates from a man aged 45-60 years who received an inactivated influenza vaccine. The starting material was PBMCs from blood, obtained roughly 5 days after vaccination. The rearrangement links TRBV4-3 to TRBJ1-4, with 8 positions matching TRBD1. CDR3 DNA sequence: TGCGCCAGCAGCCAATCCTCAGGACAGGGCCCTAATGAAAAACTGTTTTTT. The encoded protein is CASSQSSGQGPNEKLFF.